The 11 T cell receptor beta chains given below trace back to one sample, sequenced in a study of cytomegalovirus exposure and HLA in healthy donors. It was with 60 Vbeta and 13 Jbeta primers that the PCR ran. Libraries were prepared by immunoSEQ multiplex PCR; TCRdb keeps only in-frame clonotypes and omits some of them. The sample yields more than 150,000 clones, approximately 79% seen once. The sequenced material came from PBMCs. Receptors originate from a man between 35 and 55 years old in good health and CMV-seropositive.

Only a few counts were recorded for this clone. V gene TRBV27 combines with J gene TRBJ2-2; 10 bases align to TRBD1. CDR1 MNHEY and CDR2 SMNVEV come from the germline V gene (reference sequence). CDR3 length: 18 residues. Trimming at V came to 2 bases and at J to 4 bases, leaving 10 bases not matched to a gene. In nucleotides, the CDR3 is TGTGCCAGCAGTTTAATTAGGCTGGGACAGGGGATCACCGGGGAGCTGTTTTTT. It yields the protein CASSLIRLGQGITGELFF.

V usage is TRBV6-1 and J usage is TRBJ1-2; D is perhaps TRBD1 (5 bases). CDR1 is MNHNS and CDR2 is SASEGT in the germline V gene. The V and J ends lost 5 bases and 5 bases respectively, with 15 bases between them. The CDR3 runs to 14 residues. The DNA for the CDR3 is TGTGCCAGCAGTAGGGAGACGGGGGGATATGGCTACACCTTC. The encoded protein is CASSRETGGYGYTF.

V and J are TRBV9 and TRBJ2-3; TRBD2 agrees at 9 bases. J gave up 5 bases and V 1 base, and 8 bases lay outside the gene matches. Germline values: CDR1 SGDLS, CDR2 YYNGEE. The CDR3 length is 16 residues. The CDR3 sequence is CASSVFGAGGRDTQYF. The CDR3 coding sequence is TGTGCCAGCAGCGTATTTGGGGCGGGGGGGAGAGATACGCAGTATTTT.

The J gene is TRBJ1-1, the V gene TRBV28, with D tentatively TRBD1 (6 bases). V was pared by 7 bases and J by 1 base, with 13 bases between. There are 14 residues in the CDR3. Germline lookup yields CDR1 MDHEN and CDR2 SYDVKM. The CDR3 spells CASTLADRNTEAFF. For the CDR3, the DNA is TGTGCCAGCACACTAGCGGACAGGAACACTGAAGCTTTCTTT.

The chain carries TRBV7-9 and TRBJ1-2, with 8 positions matching TRBD1. The CDR3 has 14 amino acids. J was trimmed by 3 bases and V by 5 bases; bases with no gene match: 5. Germline values: CDR1 SEHNR, CDR2 FQNEAQ (reference sequence). The CDR3 nucleotides read TGTGCCAGCAGCCGTGACAGGGGACACTATGGCTACACCTTC. Its protein is CASSRDRGHYGYTF.

CDR3 in DNA: TGTGCCATCAGTACGACATTTGGCACTGAAGCTTTCTTT. Encoded protein: CAISTTFGTEAFF. The chain couples TRBV10-3 to TRBJ1-1; D gene ambiguous. Per germline, CDR1 ENHRY and CDR2 SYGVKD. This CDR3 is built from 13 residues. The V and J ends lost 5 bases and 4 bases respectively, with 11 bases between them.

The rearrangement links TRBV9 to TRBJ1-3; possibly TRBD1 for D (6 bases). V lost 3 bases to trimming and J lost 2 bases, with 12 bases between them. The V gene's germline CDR1 is SGDLS and CDR2 YYNGEE. The CDR3 spans 15 residues. CDR3 coding DNA: TGTGCCAGCAGCGCCGGGGGGGGCGCTGGAAACACCATATATTTT. The encoded protein is CASSAGGGAGNTIYF.

As regards this clone: At one end, the junction sequence differs from germline, possibly due to a read error. V usage is TRBV7-7 and J usage is TRBJ2-7, with 9 bases matching TRBD1. There are 13 residues in the CDR3. CDR1 is SSHAT and CDR2 is FNYEAQ in the germline V gene (reference sequence). The CDR3 nucleotides read TGTGCTAGCAGCTTGGACAGGGGAGGGGAGCAGTACTTC. Translated, it gives CASSLDRGGEQYF. Supplemented by reference TRBV7-7 and TRBJ2-7, the full variable domain reads GAGVSQSPRYKVTKRGQDVTLRCDPISSHATLYWYQQALGQGPEFLTYFNYEAQPDKSGLPSDRFSAERPEGSISTLTIQRTEQRDSAMYRCASSLDRGGEQYFGPGTRLTVT.

V and J are TRBV29-1 and TRBJ2-1; 7 nucleotides line up with TRBD2. This CDR3 is 14 amino acids long. J gave up 3 bases and V 7 bases, and 9 bases lay outside the gene matches. Germline values: CDR1 SQVTM, CDR2 ANQGSEA. DNA for the CDR3: TGCAGCGGGAAGCAGCGGGGTAGCTACAATGAGCAGTTCTTC. Translation gives CSGKQRGSYNEQFF.

The CDR3 sequence: CARGGAGGSVGELFF. The CDR3 nucleotides are TGTGCCAGAGGGGGTGCAGGGGGAAGTGTCGGGGAGCTGTTTTTT. V and J are TRBV19 and TRBJ2-2; 7 nucleotides match TRBD1. Germline CDR1 LNHDA, CDR2 SQIVND (reference sequence). The V and J ends lost 9 bases and 7 bases, in that order; junction bases with no gene match: 14. The CDR3 totals 15 residues.

The V and J genes are TRBV4-3 and TRBJ2-7; D not certain. CDR1 is LGHNA, CDR2 YSLEER, per germline. The CDR3 consists of 13 residues. Deletions cut 3 bases from V and 1 base from J, with 7 bases between. As DNA, the CDR3 is TGCGCCAGCAGCCAGGCCATATCCTACGAGCAGTACTTC. Protein product: CASSQAISYEQYF.